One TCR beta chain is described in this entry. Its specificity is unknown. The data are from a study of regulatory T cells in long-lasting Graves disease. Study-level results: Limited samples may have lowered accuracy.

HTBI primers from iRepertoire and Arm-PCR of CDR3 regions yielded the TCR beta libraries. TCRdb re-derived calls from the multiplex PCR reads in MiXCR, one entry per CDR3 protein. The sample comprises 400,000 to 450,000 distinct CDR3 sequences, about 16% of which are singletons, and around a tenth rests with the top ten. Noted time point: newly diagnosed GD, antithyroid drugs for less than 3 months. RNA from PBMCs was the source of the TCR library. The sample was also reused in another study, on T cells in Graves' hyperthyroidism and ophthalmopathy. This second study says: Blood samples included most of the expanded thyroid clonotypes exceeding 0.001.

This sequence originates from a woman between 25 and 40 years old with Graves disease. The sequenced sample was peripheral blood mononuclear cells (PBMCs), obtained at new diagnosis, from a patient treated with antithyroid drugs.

For the CDR3, the DNA is TGTGCCACCAGTGATCCTCCCGGTTTGGAGCAGTTCTTC. Its protein product is CATSDPPGLEQFF. The chain links TRBV24-1 to TRBJ2-1, with D unclear. The germline V gene has CDR1 KGHDR and CDR2 SFDVKD. The CDR3 runs 13 residues. V gave up 3 bases and J gave up 10 bases, with 12 bases separating them.